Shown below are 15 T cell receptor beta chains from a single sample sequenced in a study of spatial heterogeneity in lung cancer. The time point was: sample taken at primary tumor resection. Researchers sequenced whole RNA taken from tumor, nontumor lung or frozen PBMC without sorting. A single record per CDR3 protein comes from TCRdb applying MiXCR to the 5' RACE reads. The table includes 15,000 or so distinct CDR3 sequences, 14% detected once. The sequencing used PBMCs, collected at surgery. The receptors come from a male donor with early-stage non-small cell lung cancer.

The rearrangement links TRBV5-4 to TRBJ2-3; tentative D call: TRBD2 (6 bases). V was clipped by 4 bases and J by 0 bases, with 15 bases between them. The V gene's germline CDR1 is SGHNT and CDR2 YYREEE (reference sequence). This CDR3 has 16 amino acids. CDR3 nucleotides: TGTGCCAGCAGCCCGGGGGTGGGCAGGAGCACAGATACGCAGTATTTT. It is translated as CASSPGVGRSTDTQYF.

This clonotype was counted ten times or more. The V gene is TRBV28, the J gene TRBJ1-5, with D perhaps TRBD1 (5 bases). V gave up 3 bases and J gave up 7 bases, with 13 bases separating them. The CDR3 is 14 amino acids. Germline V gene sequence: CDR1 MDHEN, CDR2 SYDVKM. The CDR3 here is CASSFRRGGQPQHF. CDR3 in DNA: TGTGCCAGCAGTTTTCGGCGCGGGGGGCAGCCCCAGCATTTT.

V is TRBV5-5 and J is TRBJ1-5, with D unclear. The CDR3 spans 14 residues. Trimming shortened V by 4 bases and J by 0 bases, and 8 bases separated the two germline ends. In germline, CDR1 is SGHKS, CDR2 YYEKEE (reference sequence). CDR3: CASSETDSNQPQHF. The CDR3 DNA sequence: TGTGCCAGCAGCGAAACAGATAGCAATCAGCCCCAGCATTTT.

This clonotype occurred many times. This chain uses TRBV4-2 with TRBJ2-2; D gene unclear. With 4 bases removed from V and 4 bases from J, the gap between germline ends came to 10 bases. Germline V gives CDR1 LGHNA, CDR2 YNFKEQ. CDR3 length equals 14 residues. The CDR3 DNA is TGTGCCAGCAGCCGAGAGAGCCTCACCGGGGAGCTGTTTTTT. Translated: CASSRESLTGELFF.

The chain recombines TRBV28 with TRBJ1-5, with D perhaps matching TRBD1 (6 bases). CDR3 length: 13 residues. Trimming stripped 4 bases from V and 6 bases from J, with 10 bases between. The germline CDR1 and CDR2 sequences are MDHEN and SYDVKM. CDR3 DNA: TGTGCCAGCAGTTCACAGGGAAGTCAGCCCCAGCATTTT. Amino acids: CASSSQGSQPQHF.

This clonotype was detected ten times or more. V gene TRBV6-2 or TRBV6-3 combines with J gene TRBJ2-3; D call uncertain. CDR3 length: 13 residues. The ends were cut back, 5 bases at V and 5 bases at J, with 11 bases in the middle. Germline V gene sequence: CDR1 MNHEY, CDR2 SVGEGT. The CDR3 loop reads CASSLGWGDTQYF. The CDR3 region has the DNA TGTGCCAGCAGTCTCGGCTGGGGAGATACGCAGTATTTT.

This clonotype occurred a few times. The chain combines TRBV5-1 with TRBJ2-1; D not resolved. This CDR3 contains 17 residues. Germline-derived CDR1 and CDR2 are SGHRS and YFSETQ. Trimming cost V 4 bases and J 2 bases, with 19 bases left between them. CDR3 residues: CASSPLLDPRTYNEQFF. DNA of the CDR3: TGCGCCAGCAGCCCCCTCCTGGACCCTAGGACCTACAATGAGCAGTTCTTC. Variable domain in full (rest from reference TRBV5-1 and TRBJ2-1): KAGVTQTPRYLIKTRGQQVTLSCSPISGHRSVSWYQQTPGQGLQFLFEYFSETQRNKGNFPGRFSGRQFSNSRSEMNVSTLELGDSALYLCASSPLLDPRTYNEQFFGPGTRLTVL.

CDR3: CASSVAQGIWGELFF. The CDR3 DNA sequence: TGTGCCAGCAGCGTCGCCCAGGGGATATGGGGGGAGCTGTTTTTT. V and J are TRBV7-6 and TRBJ2-2; D is possibly TRBD1 (6 bases). Deletions cut 5 bases from V and 8 bases from J, with 18 bases between. The CDR3 is 15 amino acids. CDR1 and CDR2 (germline): SGHVS, FNYEAQ.

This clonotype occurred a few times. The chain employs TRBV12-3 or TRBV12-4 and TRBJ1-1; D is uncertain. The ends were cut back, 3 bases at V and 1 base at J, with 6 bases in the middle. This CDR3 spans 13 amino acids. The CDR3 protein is CASSFHPNTEAFF. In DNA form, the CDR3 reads TGTGCCAGCAGTTTTCACCCGAACACTGAAGCTTTCTTT.

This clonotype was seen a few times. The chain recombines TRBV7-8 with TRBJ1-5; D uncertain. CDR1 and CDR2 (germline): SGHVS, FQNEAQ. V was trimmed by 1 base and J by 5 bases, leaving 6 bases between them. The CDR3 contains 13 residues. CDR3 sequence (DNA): TGTGCCAGCAGCTTAGGACTTGATCAGCCCCAGCATTTT. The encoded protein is CASSLGLDQPQHF. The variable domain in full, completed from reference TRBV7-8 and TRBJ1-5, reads GAGVSQSPRYKVAKRGQDVALRCDPISGHVSLFWYQQALGQGPEFLTYFQNEAQLDKSGLPSDRFFAERPEGSVSTLKIQRTQQEDSAVYLCASSLGLDQPQHFGDGTRLSIL.

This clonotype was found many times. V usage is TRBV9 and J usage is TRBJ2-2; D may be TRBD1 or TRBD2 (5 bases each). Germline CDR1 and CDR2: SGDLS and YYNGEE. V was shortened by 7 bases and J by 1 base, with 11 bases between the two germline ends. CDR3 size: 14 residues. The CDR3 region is CASQGRENTGELFF. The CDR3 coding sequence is TGTGCCAGCCAGGGACGGGAGAACACCGGGGAGCTGTTTTTT.

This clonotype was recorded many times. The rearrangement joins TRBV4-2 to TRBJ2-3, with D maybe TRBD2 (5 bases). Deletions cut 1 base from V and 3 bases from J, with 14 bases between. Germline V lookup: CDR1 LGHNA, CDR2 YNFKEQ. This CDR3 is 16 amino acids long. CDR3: CASSQGTRSGTDTQYF. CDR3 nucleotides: TGTGCCAGCAGCCAAGGAACGCGGTCGGGGACAGATACGCAGTATTTT.

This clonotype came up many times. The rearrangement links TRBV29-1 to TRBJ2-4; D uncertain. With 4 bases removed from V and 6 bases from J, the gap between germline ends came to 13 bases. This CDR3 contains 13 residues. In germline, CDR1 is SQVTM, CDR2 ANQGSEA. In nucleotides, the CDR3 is TGCAGCGTTGTCCACCTGGGTGGAAACATTCAGTACTTC. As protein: CSVVHLGGNIQYF.

The CDR3 spells CASSSPDRAEQYF. The CDR3 DNA sequence: TGCGCCAGCAGCTCCCCGGACAGGGCCGAGCAGTACTTC. This chain joins TRBV5-1 and TRBJ2-7; 8 positions match TRBD1. J lost 6 bases, V lost 3 bases, and 5 bases had no gene match. Per the germline V gene, CDR1 is SGHRS and CDR2 is YFSETQ. The CDR3 is 13 amino acids.

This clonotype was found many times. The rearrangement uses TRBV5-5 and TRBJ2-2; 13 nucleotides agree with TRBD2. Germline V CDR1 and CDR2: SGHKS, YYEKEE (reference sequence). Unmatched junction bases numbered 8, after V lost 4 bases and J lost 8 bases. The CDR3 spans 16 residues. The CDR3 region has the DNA TGTGCCAGCAGCGCCGGACTAGCGGGGGACTTTGGGGAGCTGTTTTTT. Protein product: CASSAGLAGDFGELFF.